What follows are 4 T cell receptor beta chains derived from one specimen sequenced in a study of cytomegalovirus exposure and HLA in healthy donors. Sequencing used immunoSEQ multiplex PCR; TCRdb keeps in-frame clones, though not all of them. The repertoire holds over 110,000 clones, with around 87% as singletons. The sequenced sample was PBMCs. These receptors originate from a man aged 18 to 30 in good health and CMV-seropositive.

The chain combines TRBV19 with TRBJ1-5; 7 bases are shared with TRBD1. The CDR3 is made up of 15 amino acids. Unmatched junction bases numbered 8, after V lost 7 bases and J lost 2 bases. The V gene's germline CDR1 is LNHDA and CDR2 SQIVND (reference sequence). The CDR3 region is CASTSPTGGNQPQHF. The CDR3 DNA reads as TGTGCCAGTACATCCCCAACAGGGGGCAATCAGCCCCAGCATTTT.

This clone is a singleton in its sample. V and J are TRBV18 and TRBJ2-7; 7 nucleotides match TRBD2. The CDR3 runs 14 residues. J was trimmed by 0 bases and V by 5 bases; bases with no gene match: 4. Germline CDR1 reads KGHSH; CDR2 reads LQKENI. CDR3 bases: TGTGCCAGCTCAGGGAGGGCCTTCTCCTACGAGCAGTACTTC. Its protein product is CASSGRAFSYEQYF.

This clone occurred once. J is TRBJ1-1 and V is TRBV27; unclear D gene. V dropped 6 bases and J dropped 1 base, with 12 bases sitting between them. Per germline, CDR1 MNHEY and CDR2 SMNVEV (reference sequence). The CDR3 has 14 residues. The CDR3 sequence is CASSRQAPNTEAFF. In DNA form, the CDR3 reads TGTGCCAGCAGCCGTCAGGCCCCGAACACTGAAGCTTTCTTT.

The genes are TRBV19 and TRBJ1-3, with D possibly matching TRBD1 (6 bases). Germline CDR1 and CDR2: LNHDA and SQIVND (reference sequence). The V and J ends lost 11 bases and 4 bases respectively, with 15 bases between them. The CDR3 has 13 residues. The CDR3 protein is CASNRVDGNTIYF. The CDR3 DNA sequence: TGTGCCTCCAACAGGGTGGACGGAAACACCATATATTTT.